This TCR beta chain came from a study of human T cells and chemical hapten exposure. Whole-study context: DPC (0.01%) was patch tested on the upper back and read at 6 days. Small pooled library volume differences mainly caused per-sample TCR yield variation. General study findings and limits: With regard to DPC sensitization, TCRs above 1 in 1000 frequency did not change. Large CDR3 similarity clusters arose significantly more often from expanded TCRs than from controls.

With respect to this clonotype: Its matching antigen is unknown.

Between the trimmed V and J ends, which lost 4 bases and 6 bases, there was a span of 11 bases. CDR1 and CDR2 from the germline V gene are LGHNA and YSLEER. The CDR3 runs 13 residues. The time point: patch test 2, 6 weeks after DPC sensitization. The treatment denotes: therapeutic diphenylcyclopropenone sensitization with weekly scalp DPC. Via MiXCR, TCRdb re-called the RACE reads, giving one row per CDR3 protein. Of approximately 110,000 distinct CDR3 sequences in the sample, roughly a tenth are singletons; the top ten hold 3.1%. This TCR came from a woman in her 40s with alopecia areata. Some clones in this sample may be carry-over from other donors' samples. The sample was whole blood, taken in connection with sensitization to the hapten diphenylcyclopropenone (DPC). This chain connects TRBV4-3 to TRBJ2-3; D not resolved. The CDR3 spells CASSPTYQDTQYF. CDR3 DNA sequence: TGCGCCAGCAGCCCCACTTACCAGGATACGCAGTATTTT.